The 19 T cell receptor beta chains listed next were all sequenced from one sample in a study of beta chain features in type 1 diabetes. Antigens of these TCRs are unknown. The investigators reverse transcribed all of the isolated RNA, so they sequenced expressed TCRB transcripts. The repertoire was sequenced with immunoSEQ multiplex PCR; TCRdb's copy has only in-frame clones and lacks some. The sample includes under 400,000 clones, 10% to 15% seen only once; the top ten take 0.0085% to 0.012%. Study-level points and caveats: Shorter TCRB CDR3s, moderately but significantly so, marked every one of the four CD4+ subsets in Type 1 diabetes patients.

Sequencing was performed on naive CD4+ T cells from blood. These TCRs come from a young woman with type 1 diabetes.

The chain uses TRBV5-1 and TRBJ2-7, with TRBD2 identical over 10 bases. The junction had 6 bases not matched to a gene; V was cut back by 5 bases and J by 4 bases. CDR1 SGHRS and CDR2 YFSETQ come from the germline V gene. This CDR3 is 14 amino acids long. The chain's CDR3 is CASRSASGSYEQYF. The CDR3 coding sequence is TGCGCCAGCAGATCAGCTAGCGGGAGTTACGAGCAGTACTTC.

This clone was detected a few times. The chain carries TRBV23-1 and TRBJ2-5, with D hard to call. TRBV23-1 is annotated as an ORF whose role is uncertain. The V end lost 7 bases, the J end lost 4 bases, and 16 bases lay between the germline ends. The CDR3 is 14 residues long. The CDR3 is CASIPDKFTETQYF. The CDR3, as DNA: TGCGCCAGCATACCCGACAAGTTCACAGAGACCCAGTACTTC.

The sample holds a few counts of this clone. This sequence joins TRBV6-5 and TRBJ2-7, with D possibly TRBD1 on 5 matching bases. This CDR3 has 12 residues. The V gene lost 8 bases and the J gene lost 0 bases, with 8 bases spanning the gap. Germline assignment: CDR1 MNHEY and CDR2 SVGAGI. Here the CDR3 DNA reads TGTGCCAGCGGGGCCACCTCCTACGAGCAGTACTTC. It specifies CASGATSYEQYF.

The V call is TRBV9, the J call TRBJ2-7; the match to TRBD2 covers 8 bases. Germline lookup yields CDR1 SGDLS and CDR2 YYNGEE. Trimming took 0 bases from V and 2 from J; bases not matched to a gene: 13. The CDR3 is 18 amino acids. The chain's CDR3 is CASSVASGHGALPYEQYF. The DNA of the CDR3 is TGTGCCAGCAGCGTAGCTAGCGGGCACGGAGCCCTTCCCTACGAGCAGTACTTC.

The J gene is TRBJ1-2, the V gene TRBV29-1; D is perhaps TRBD1 (6 bases). Trimming left V 3 bases short and J 5 bases short, with 16 bases between. The CDR3 length is 14 residues. Germline CDR1 and CDR2: SQVTM and ANQGSEA. This CDR3 is CSVDNPGGGYGYTF. The CDR3 bases are TGCAGCGTTGATAACCCGGGGGGCGGATATGGCTACACCTTC.

This chain uses TRBV15 with TRBJ1-1; a weak D match, TRBD1 (5 bases). V was shortened by 8 bases and J by 5 bases, with 15 bases between the two germline ends. Germline V lookup: CDR1 LNHNV, CDR2 YYDKDF (reference sequence). CDR3 length: 13 residues. For the CDR3, the DNA is TGTGCCACCTCCCTGCCCAGGACAACTGAAGCTTTCTTT. It specifies CATSLPRTTEAFF.

The V gene is TRBV20-1, the J gene TRBJ2-1; D unclear. V was shortened by 5 bases and J by 3 bases, with 5 bases between the two germline ends. This CDR3 contains 11 residues. Germline V gene data show CDR1 as DFQATT and CDR2 as SNEGSKA (reference sequence). The CDR3 DNA reads as TGCAGTGCTGCGATCTACAATGAGCAGTTCTTC. Encoded protein: CSAAIYNEQFF.

This clone was recorded a few times. The gene calls are TRBV4-2 and TRBJ2-3, with 13 bases identical to TRBD2. J lost 7 bases, V lost 0 bases, and 4 bases had no gene match. The CDR3 consists of 16 residues. Germline V CDR1 and CDR2: LGHNA, YNFKEQ. The CDR3: CASSQDLTSGRYTQYF. In nucleotides, the CDR3 is TGTGCCAGCAGCCAAGATTTGACTAGCGGGAGGTATACGCAGTATTTT.

This clone was counted a few times. The CDR3 is CASSLAGLAGQETQYF. CDR3 nucleotide sequence: TGTGCCAGCAGCTTAGCAGGACTAGCAGGACAAGAGACCCAGTACTTC. The rearrangement joins TRBV7-2 to TRBJ2-5, with 8 bases aligning to TRBD2. The V and J ends lost 0 bases and 2 bases, in that order; junction bases with no gene match: 5. The CDR3 is made up of 16 amino acids. The V gene's germline CDR1 is SGHTA and CDR2 FQGNSA.

The chain couples TRBV2 to TRBJ1-5; possibly TRBD1 for D (5 bases). Germline loops: CDR1 SNHLY, CDR2 FYNNEI. CDR3 length: 13 residues. The V end was cut by 7 bases, the J end by 3 bases, with 10 bases between. The CDR3 nucleotides are TGTGCCAGCACCAGACAGTTCAATCAGCCCCAGCATTTT. Amino acid sequence: CASTRQFNQPQHF. The complete variable domain, with remaining parts taken from reference TRBV2 and TRBJ1-5, reads EPEVTQTPSHQVTQMGQEVILRCVPISNHLYFYWYRQILGQKVEFLVSFYNNEISEKSEIFDDQFSVERPDGSNFTLKIRSTKLEDSAMYFCASTRQFNQPQHFGDGTRLSIL.

This clone was counted between two and nine times. This sequence joins TRBV6-5 and TRBJ1-2, with unresolved D. Germline V CDR1 and CDR2: MNHEY, SVGAGI. The V and J ends lost 5 bases and 2 bases respectively, with 12 bases between them. The length of the CDR3 is 14 residues. The CDR3 loop is CASSRSWANYGYTF. CDR3 in DNA: TGTGCCAGCAGTCGCTCCTGGGCGAACTATGGCTACACCTTC.

The V and J genes are TRBV6-4 and TRBJ2-7, with a weak D call TRBD2 (5 bases). The CDR3 has 14 residues. Trimming removed 4 bases from V and 0 bases from J, with 10 bases in between. Germline V gene data show CDR1 as MRHNA and CDR2 as SNTAGT. The chain's CDR3 is CASSVEAASYEQYF. For the CDR3, the DNA is TGTGCCAGCAGTGTGGAGGCAGCCTCCTACGAGCAGTACTTC.

This clone was seen more than once but under ten times. The gene calls are TRBV7-2 and TRBJ2-7; TRBD1 aligns across 9 bases. Germline loops: CDR1 SGHTA, CDR2 FQGNSA. J lost 7 bases, V lost 2 bases, and 9 bases had no gene match. This CDR3 comprises 15 residues. The DNA of the CDR3 is TGTGCCAGCAGCTTAAAACAGGGGGCGGTCTGGGAGCAGTACTTC. This encodes CASSLKQGAVWEQYF.

J is TRBJ2-1 and V is TRBV4-3, with 9 nucleotides matching TRBD1. The J segment lost 4 bases and the V segment lost 4 bases, leaving 8 bases of the junction unmatched. Germline values: CDR1 LGHNA, CDR2 YSLEER. The CDR3 consists of 16 residues. CDR3 nucleotides: TGCGCCAGCAGCCTCTTGTGGGGACAGGGTTACAATGAGCAGTTCTTC. Translating it yields CASSLLWGQGYNEQFF.

This clone was seen only a few times. The genes are TRBV15 and TRBJ2-3; 9 bases are a match to TRBD1. Germline V gene lookup returns CDR1 LNHNV and CDR2 YYDKDF (reference sequence). J lost 6 bases, V lost 6 bases, and 13 bases had no gene match. The CDR3 has 16 amino acids. CDR3 sequence: CATRTGTGLISDTQYF. CDR3 bases: TGTGCCACCAGGACGGGGACAGGGCTTATCAGTGATACGCAGTATTTT.

This clone showed up just a few times. V is TRBV2 and J is TRBJ2-5, with TRBD2 as a possible D gene (6 bases). The CDR3 covers 14 residues. Trimming left V 2 bases short and J 2 bases short, with 9 bases between. Germline-derived CDR1 and CDR2 are SNHLY and FYNNEI. The CDR3 here is CASSERLGQETQYF. The CDR3 DNA reads as TGTGCCAGCAGTGAAAGACTAGGACAAGAGACCCAGTACTTC. The entire variable domain, with the rest obtained from reference TRBV2 and TRBJ2-5, is as follows: EPEVTQTPSHQVTQMGQEVILRCVPISNHLYFYWYRQILGQKVEFLVSFYNNEISEKSEIFDDQFSVERPDGSNFTLKIRSTKLEDSAMYFCASSERLGQETQYFGPGTRLLVL.

This clone was seen a handful of times. Other DNA sequences from this sample encode an identical CDR3 as well. The chain employs TRBV10-3 and TRBJ2-5, with TRBD2 as a possible D gene (7 bases). This CDR3 spans 14 amino acids. Germline V gene sequence: CDR1 ENHRY, CDR2 SYGVKD. The ends were cut back, 0 bases at V and 5 bases at J, with 10 bases in the middle. Here the CDR3 DNA reads TGTGCCATCAGTGAGTCGGGGGGGCAGGAGACCCAGTACTTC. Amino acids: CAISESGGQETQYF.

This clone was counted a few times. The rearrangement joins TRBV7-2 to TRBJ2-4, with D possibly TRBD1 on 6 matching bases. CDR3 length: 13 amino acids. The germline gives CDR1 SGHTA, CDR2 FQGNSA. The germline V and J ends were trimmed by 5 bases and 8 bases, with 13 bases remaining between them. CDR3 sequence (DNA): TGTGCCAGCAGCCCCGGACAGATCGACATTCAGTACTTC. Encoded protein: CASSPGQIDIQYF.

The V call is TRBV27, the J call TRBJ1-1, with 9 bases fitting TRBD1. The J segment lost 6 bases and the V segment lost 6 bases, leaving 5 bases of the junction unmatched. The germline V gene has CDR1 MNHEY and CDR2 SMNVEV (reference sequence). The CDR3 covers 13 residues. The CDR3 DNA reads TGTGCCAGCAGCCGGGACAGGGCCTCTGAAGCTTTCTTT. Its protein is CASSRDRASEAFF.